The 29 T cell receptor beta chains listed next were all sequenced from one sample in a study of cytomegalovirus exposure and HLA in healthy donors. PCR used 60 Vbeta primers and 13 Jbeta primers. The data were produced by immunoSEQ multiplex PCR, yet TCRdb's version contains in-frame clones alone and is incomplete. The sample contains about 140,000 clones, 80% of which appear only once. The sequenced material came from PBMCs. These receptors originate from a man younger than 45 in good health.

The CDR3 DNA reads as TGTGCCAGCAGCACCCACTTAGGGACAGTCGTGTTCACCGGGGAGCTGTTTTTT. Residues: CASSTHLGTVVFTGELFF. The genes are TRBV21-1 and TRBJ2-2; the table's D gene call, TRBD1, was not cross checked with the DNA. TRBV21-1 counts as a pseudogene. The CDR3 sequence is 18 residues long.

The rearrangement uses TRBV6-6 and TRBJ2-7, with a weak D call TRBD1 (6 bases). Trimming took 2 bases from V and 0 from J, leaving 11 bases between them. CDR1 MNHNY and CDR2 SVGAGI come from the germline V gene (reference sequence). The CDR3 has 15 residues. The CDR3 loop is CASSYRQALSYEQYF. In DNA form, the CDR3 reads TGTGCCAGCAGTTACCGACAGGCGCTCTCCTACGAGCAGTACTTC.

V is TRBV6-5 and J is TRBJ1-2; D is ambiguous. This CDR3 spans 15 amino acids. Germline lookup yields CDR1 MNHEY and CDR2 SVGAGI. V was cut by 0 bases and J by 3 bases, with 11 bases left in between. The CDR3 DNA reads as TGTGCCAGCAGTTACTCGAGGGCGGGGTACTATGGCTACACCTTC. It translates to CASSYSRAGYYGYTF.

The rearrangement uses TRBV29-1 and TRBJ2-7, with D perhaps matching TRBD1 (6 bases). Germline V lookup: CDR1 SQVTM, CDR2 ANQGSEA. The CDR3 runs 15 residues. V shed 0 bases and J shed 6 bases, with 18 bases lying between them. CDR3 bases: TGCAGCGTTGAAGAAGTGTGGCAGGGGACCCGCGAGCAGTACTTC. Its translation is CSVEEVWQGTREQYF.

This chain uses TRBV30 with TRBJ1-5, with a tentative D call TRBD1 (5 bases). CDR1 is GTSNPN and CDR2 is SVGIG in the germline V gene (reference sequence). Trimming cost V 3 bases and J 7 bases, with 13 bases left between them. The CDR3 is made up of 13 amino acids. DNA for the CDR3: TGTGCCTGGAGCCTCACCACAGGCCAGCCCCAGCATTTT. It is translated as CAWSLTTGQPQHF.

The rearrangement joins TRBV6-5 to TRBJ2-1, with 7 positions matching TRBD2. V lost 6 bases and J lost 2; bases outside the gene matches: 7. Germline V gene lookup returns CDR1 MNHEY and CDR2 SVGAGI. This CDR3 region has 15 residues. CDR3: CASRSDGRTYNEQFF. CDR3 DNA sequence: TGTGCCAGCAGATCCGACGGGAGGACCTACAATGAGCAGTTCTTC.

The rearrangement links TRBV11-2 to TRBJ1-1; D might be TRBD1 (6 bases). CDR1 is SGHAT and CDR2 is FQNNGV in the germline V gene. This CDR3 comprises 14 residues. V shed 5 bases and J shed 8 bases, with 18 bases lying between them. In DNA form, the CDR3 reads TGTGCCAGCAGCCCCGAACTCGGGGGGGGCGAAGCTTTCTTT. Translation: CASSPELGGGEAFF.

The chain couples TRBV4-3 to TRBJ1-2, with TRBD1 identical over 7 bases. V gave up 0 bases and J gave up 5 bases; unmatched junction bases: 6. Germline V gives CDR1 LGHNA, CDR2 YSLEER. This CDR3 is built from 15 residues. The CDR3 protein is CASSQDLGRGYGYTF. The DNA of the CDR3 is TGCGCCAGCAGCCAAGATCTTGGCAGGGGGTATGGCTACACCTTC.

In this sample, this clone turned up many times. The chain is built from TRBV28 and TRBJ2-7; 7 bases agree with TRBD2. V lost 3 bases, J lost 5 bases, and 7 bases stayed unmatched. Germline V CDR1 and CDR2: MDHEN, SYDVKM. The CDR3 contains 14 residues. The CDR3 here is CASSFVAGTDEQYF. Written as DNA, the CDR3 is TGTGCCAGCAGTTTCGTAGCGGGCACCGACGAGCAGTACTTC.

This clone appeared a few times. CDR3: CACLQAPAVNTEAFF. The CDR3 DNA sequence: TGTGCCTGCCTACAGGCGCCCGCCGTGAACACTGAAGCTTTCTTT. The chain combines TRBV30 with TRBJ1-1, with D possibly TRBD1 on 5 matching bases. The ends were cut back, 6 bases at V and 0 bases at J, with 17 bases in the middle. CDR1 GTSNPN and CDR2 SVGIG come from the germline V gene (reference sequence). The CDR3 contains 15 residues.

The chain uses TRBV7-9 and TRBJ2-5; D may be TRBD2 (5 bases). Deletions cut 0 bases from V and 0 bases from J, with 8 bases between. This CDR3 has 15 amino acids. CDR1 SEHNR and CDR2 FQNEAQ come from the germline V gene (reference sequence). This CDR3 is CASSLAHGDQETQYF. The CDR3, as DNA: TGTGCCAGCAGCTTAGCGCACGGGGACCAAGAGACCCAGTACTTC. The whole variable domain, remainder taken from reference TRBV7-9 and TRBJ2-5, is DTGVSQNPRHKITKRGQNVTFRCDPISEHNRLYWYRQTLGQGPEFLTYFQNEAQLEKSRLLSDRFSAERPKGSFSTLEIQRTEQGDSAMYLCASSLAHGDQETQYFGPGTRLLVL.

The rearrangement links TRBV19 to TRBJ2-7, with a possible D match to TRBD2 (7 bases). Germline V gene sequence: CDR1 LNHDA, CDR2 SQIVND (reference sequence). CDR3 size: 14 residues. V was clipped by 6 bases and J by 2 bases, with 14 bases between them. This chain's CDR3 is CASSHGGTTYEQYF. Written as DNA, the CDR3 is TGTGCCAGTAGCCACGGGGGGACAACCTACGAGCAGTACTTC.

The chain carries TRBV29-1 and TRBJ2-6; D possibly corresponds to TRBD2 (6 bases). V was shortened by 5 bases and J by 1 base, with 12 bases between the two germline ends. The CDR3 runs to 15 residues. Germline V gene lookup returns CDR1 SQVTM and CDR2 ANQGSEA. CDR3 residues: CSVPGLLSGANVLTF. DNA of the CDR3: TGCAGCGTTCCGGGACTTCTGTCTGGGGCCAACGTCCTGACTTTC.

The chain has TRBV7-9 and TRBJ2-3; the D gene is possibly TRBD2 (7 bases). This CDR3 region has 17 residues. Germline CDR1 reads SEHNR; CDR2 reads FQNEAQ (reference sequence). V gave up 5 bases and J gave up 3 bases, with 21 bases separating them. The DNA for the CDR3 is TGTGCCAGCAGCCATTATAGGGGGGGTACTACGACAGATACGCAGTATTTT. Translation: CASSHYRGGTTTDTQYF.

The table lists this clone with a few counts. The chain recombines TRBV5-6 with TRBJ2-2; possibly TRBD1 for D (6 bases). The CDR3 is made up of 14 amino acids. Germline loops: CDR1 SGHDT, CDR2 YYEEEE. Trimming removed 2 bases from V and 2 bases from J, with 7 bases in between. CDR3 sequence (DNA): TGTGCCAGCAGCTTAGGGACAAACACCGGGGAGCTGTTTTTT. Encoded protein: CASSLGTNTGELFF.

The gene calls are TRBV28 and TRBJ2-7, with D unclear. This CDR3 contains 13 residues. V was trimmed by 10 bases and J by 3 bases, leaving 16 bases between them. The germline V gene encodes CDR1 MDHEN and CDR2 SYDVKM. The CDR3: CATLRQVGYEQYF. In nucleotides, the CDR3 is TGTGCCACCCTACGCCAGGTAGGCTACGAGCAGTACTTC.

The V gene is TRBV28, the J gene TRBJ2-1; 9 bases are a match to TRBD1. Losses at the gene ends were 3 bases for V and 9 bases for J; bases not matched to a gene: 9. CDR3 length equals 15 residues. Germline assignment: CDR1 MDHEN and CDR2 SYDVKM. CDR3 in amino acids: CASSLGGQGGGEQFF. The DNA of the CDR3 is TGTGCCAGCAGTTTGGGGGGACAGGGTGGTGGTGAGCAGTTCTTC.

The chain couples TRBV15 to TRBJ1-1; a weak D match, TRBD1 (6 bases). V shed 0 bases and J shed 8 bases, with 22 bases lying between them. CDR3 length: 17 residues. CDR1 is LNHNV and CDR2 is YYDKDF in the germline V gene (reference sequence). Here the CDR3 DNA reads TGTGCCACCAGCAGAGACACAGGGCTGGCGGCGTATTCGGAAGCTTTCTTT. It specifies CATSRDTGLAAYSEAFF.

The chain links TRBV10-3 to TRBJ2-7; maybe TRBD2 (6 bases). The CDR3 length is 16 residues. The ends were cut back, 0 bases at V and 4 bases at J, with 16 bases in the middle. Germline-derived CDR1 and CDR2 are ENHRY and SYGVKD. The CDR3, as DNA: TGTGCCATCAGTGAGTCAAGGGGTGGCGGAGGGTACGAGCAGTACTTC. It specifies CAISESRGGGGYEQYF.

The V gene is TRBV7-8, the J gene TRBJ2-1, with 7 nucleotides matching TRBD2. V lost 5 bases to trimming and J lost 2 bases; unmatched junction nucleotides: 12. There are 17 residues in the CDR3. The germline V gene has CDR1 SGHVS and CDR2 FQNEAQ. For the CDR3, the DNA is TGTGCCAGCAGCCGATCCGGTGGGCGGGAGCCCTACAATGAGCAGTTCTTC. It translates to CASSRSGGREPYNEQFF.

A few counts support this clone. The V call is TRBV5-6, the J call TRBJ2-1, with D tentatively TRBD2 (6 bases). V lost 1 base and J 14 bases, leaving 19 bases between the germline ends. Germline assignment: CDR1 SGHDT and CDR2 YYEEEE. The CDR3 extends over 14 amino acids. The DNA of the CDR3 is TGTGCCAGCAGCTTGCCTCAGTCGTGGGGAGGAGAGTTCTTC. Translation gives CASSLPQSWGGEFF.

The rearrangement joins TRBV9 to TRBJ2-7; possible D gene TRBD2, 5 bases. This CDR3 comprises 14 residues. The V and J ends lost 3 bases and 1 base respectively, with 11 bases between them. The V gene's germline CDR1 is SGDLS and CDR2 YYNGEE. The CDR3 reads CASSASPGSYEQYF. The CDR3 bases are TGTGCCAGCAGCGCCTCCCCGGGGTCCTACGAGCAGTACTTC.

The genes are TRBV11-2 and TRBJ2-1; 9 bases align to TRBD2. Germline lookup yields CDR1 SGHAT and CDR2 FQNNGV. Trimming cost V 2 bases and J 0 bases; bases outside gene matches: 8. This CDR3 is built from 18 residues. The CDR3 is CASSLLGGRGSSYNEQFF. CDR3 in DNA: TGTGCCAGCAGCTTATTAGGCGGGAGGGGGAGCTCCTACAATGAGCAGTTCTTC.

The chain has TRBV27 and TRBJ2-1; 10 nucleotides agree with TRBD2. CDR1 is MNHEY and CDR2 is SMNVEV in the germline V gene (reference sequence). Losses at the gene ends were 7 bases for V and 5 bases for J; bases not matched to a gene: 5. CDR3 length equals 14 residues. The CDR3 nucleotides read TGTGCCAGCACCCGGACTAGCGGAGACAATGAGCAGTTCTTC. This sequence encodes CASTRTSGDNEQFF.

The sample holds one count of this clone. This rearrangement joins TRBV5-1 to TRBJ2-1; tentative D call: TRBD2 (6 bases). Trimming pared 6 bases from V and 7 bases from J, leaving 14 bases between. The V gene's germline CDR1 is SGHRS and CDR2 YFSETQ. The CDR3 extends over 13 amino acids. Here the CDR3 DNA reads TGCGCCAGCATGGTAGGAGGGACTAATGAGCAGTTCTTC. It yields the protein CASMVGGTNEQFF.

This chain joins TRBV12-5 and TRBJ2-2, with D perhaps TRBD1 (6 bases). The ends were cut back, 1 base at V and 9 bases at J, with 9 bases in the middle. The CDR3 is made up of 13 amino acids. CDR1 and CDR2 from the germline V gene are LGHNT and FRNRAP. CDR3 coding DNA: TGTGCTAGTGGTTTGGAACAGGGCCGGGAGCTGTTTTTT. This translates into CASGLEQGRELFF. The full variable domain, in which reference TRBV12-5 and TRBJ2-2 provide the parts outside the CDR3, is DARVTQTPRHKVTEMGQEVTMRCQPILGHNTVFWYRQTMMQGLELLAYFRNRAPLDDSGMPKDRFSAEMPDATLATLKIQPSEPRDSAVYFCASGLEQGRELFFGEGSRLTVL.

This clone was detected only once. The chain joins TRBV21-1 to TRBJ1-4. TRBV21-1 is given as a pseudogene. There are 12 residues in the CDR3. The CDR3 protein is CASSKKLEKLFF. DNA of the CDR3: TGTGCCAGCAGCAAAAAGCTTGAAAAACTGTTTTTT.

The gene calls are TRBV19 and TRBJ2-7; D is possibly TRBD2 (6 bases). V lost 5 bases and J lost 4, with 9 bases in between. The length of the CDR3 is 12 residues. Germline V gene lookup returns CDR1 LNHDA and CDR2 SQIVND (reference sequence). The DNA for the CDR3 is TGTGCCAGTAGTCCCGGGGGTTACGAGCAGTACTTC. Translation gives CASSPGGYEQYF.

V and J are TRBV28 and TRBJ1-5; 7 bases line up with TRBD1. The germline V gene encodes CDR1 MDHEN and CDR2 SYDVKM. The CDR3 has 15 residues. The V segment lost 7 bases and the J segment 3 bases; nucleotides outside the gene matches: 9. The CDR3 coding sequence is TGTGCCAGCACCCGGAGGGACAGATACAATCAGCCCCAGCATTTT. Encoded protein: CASTRRDRYNQPQHF.